The entry below describes one T cell receptor beta chain. The CDR3 extends over 16 amino acids. The germline V gene has CDR1 SGDLS and CDR2 YYNGEE. Trimming removed 4 bases from V and 0 bases from J, with 15 bases in between. The data are from a study of shared clonotypes between healthy human individuals. Across the whole study: The donor group consisted of a couple of women and a few men, aged 18 to 49.

The repertoire was sequenced with immunoSEQ multiplex PCR; TCRdb's copy has only in-frame clones and lacks some. Seen here are about 2.3 million clones, over 90% observed once, and the top ten hold 0.39%. The receptor comes from a man aged 18 to 29 in good health. Some clones in this sample may be carry-over from other donors' samples. The chain is built from TRBV9 and TRBJ2-3; tentative D call: TRBD2 (6 bases). The source material was naive CD4+ T cells from PBMCs. This sample's subset: CD45RA+ positively selected. CDR3: CASSWERDSSTDTQYF. As DNA, the CDR3 is TGTGCCAGCAGCTGGGAGAGGGACTCTAGCACAGATACGCAGTATTTT.